This is a list of T cell receptor beta chains from one sample in a study of Ad26.COV2.S vaccination and SARS-CoV-2 variants. TCRdb's table, derived via immunoSEQ multiplex PCR, lists solely in-frame clones and lacks some. Among around 420,000 clones listed, approximately 88% were seen once. Sequencing was performed on peripheral blood, taken in a trial of Ad26.COV2.S vaccine versus placebo. These receptors all come from a person between 18 and 59 years old who received the Ad26.COV2.S COVID-19 vaccine or a placebo. Each CDR3 is given with its conserved first and last residue. Each record gives: D gene, V gene, J gene, clone size, CDR3 protein, CDR3 DNA. A D gene is named only where the DNA matches it firmly. Expanded clones get a size class; other rows say once, few or many, or leave the size out.

>-|TRBV10-3|TRBJ2-4|once
CAISETGGVAKNIQYF
TGTGCCATCAGTGAGACAGGGGGGGTAGCCAAAAACATTCAGTACTTC
>TRBD1|TRBV5-4|TRBJ2-5|-
CASSGAGGLETQYF
TGTGCCAGCAGCGGGGCAGGGGGCTTGGAGACCCAGTACTTC
>TRBD1|TRBV14|TRBJ2-5|-
CASSLRQGAGETQYF
TGTGCCAGCAGCCTCAGACAGGGGGCAGGAGAGACCCAGTACTTC
>-|TRBV30|TRBJ1-5|-
CAWSVGSNQPQHF
TGTGCCTGGAGTGTAGGGAGCAATCAGCCCCAGCATTTT
>-|TRBV27|TRBJ2-7|-
CASSSRTDRGQYF
TGTGCCAGCAGTTCGAGGACTGATCGGGGGCAGTACTTC
>TRBD2|TRBV6-2/TRBV6-3|TRBJ2-7|-
CASSSFLGRGDYEQYF
TGTGCCAGCAGTTCCTTTTTGGGGCGGGGGGACTACGAGCAGTACTTC
>-|TRBV15|TRBJ2-2|once
CATSREGRITGELFF
TGTGCCACCAGCAGAGAGGGACGGATAACCGGGGAGCTGTTTTTT
>TRBD1|TRBV2|TRBJ2-1|-
CASSVRTGQNEQFF
TGTGCCAGCAGTGTTAGGACAGGGCAAAATGAGCAGTTCTTC
>-|TRBV6-1|TRBJ2-5|once
CASSDQGWETQYF
TGTGCCAGCAGTGATCAGGGCTGGGAGACCCAGTACTTC
>TRBD1|TRBV9|TRBJ2-7|-
CASSVEGTGGYEQYF
TGTGCCAGCAGCGTAGAAGGGACAGGGGGCTACGAGCAGTACTTC
>TRBD1|TRBV5-4|TRBJ1-5|-
CASSFRGGEPNQPQHF
TGTGCCAGCAGCTTCCGAGGGGGCGAACCGAATCAGCCCCAGCATTTT
>-|TRBV4-3|TRBJ2-1|-
CASSQDRMRYNEQFF
TGCGCCAGCAGCCAAGATCGAATGCGGTACAATGAGCAGTTCTTC
>TRBD1|TRBV9|TRBJ2-7|-
CASSLTTGSAFNEQYF
TGTGCCAGCTCTCTAACGACAGGGAGCGCTTTCAACGAGCAGTACTTC
>-|TRBV7-9|TRBJ1-4|-
CASSLGSEKLFF
TGTGCCAGCAGCTTAGGTAGTGAAAAACTGTTTTTT
>TRBD2|TRBV30|TRBJ2-1|-
CAWSSSGGSNEQFF
TGTGCCTGGAGTTCTAGCGGGGGGTCCAATGAGCAGTTCTTC
>TRBD1|TRBV6-5|TRBJ1-2|once
CASSWGQGGNYGYTF
TGTGCCAGCAGTTGGGGACAGGGAGGTAACTATGGCTACACCTTC
>-|TRBV2|TRBJ1-2|few
CASTGREVDGYTF
TGTGCCAGCACCGGACGGGAAGTAGATGGCTACACCTTC
>TRBD1|TRBV11-2|TRBJ2-7|-
CASSLASGTASYEQYF
TGTGCCAGCAGCTTAGCTTCCGGGACAGCCTCCTACGAGCAGTACTTC
>-|TRBV11-2|TRBJ1-2|-
CASSLGGDLEGYTF
TGTGCCAGCAGCCTTGGGGGGGACCTTGAAGGCTACACCTTC
>-|TRBV6-1|TRBJ2-7|-
CASSERQIYEQYF
TGTGCCAGCAGTGAACGGCAGATCTACGAGCAGTACTTC
>TRBD1|TRBV6-5|TRBJ1-2|-
CATRRRGLNYGYTF
TGTGCCACCCGCCGGAGGGGGCTCAACTATGGCTACACCTTC
>-|TRBV12-2|TRBJ2-1|-
CASRLVRRGYYNEQFF
TGTGCAAGTCGCTTAGTCCGGCGGGGATATTACAATGAGCAGTTCTTC
>-|TRBV28|TRBJ2-1|-
CASSWGAPYNEQFF
TGTGCCAGCAGTTGGGGGGCGCCCTACAATGAGCAGTTCTTC
>-|TRBV5-4|TRBJ2-7|-
CASSLTGTYEQYF
TGTGCCAGCAGCTTGACAGGGACCTACGAGCAGTACTTC
>TRBD1|TRBV6-5|TRBJ1-2|few
CASSLGTGHNYGYTF
TGTGCCAGCAGTTTGGGGACAGGGCACAACTATGGCTACACCTTC
>TRBD1|TRBV27|TRBJ1-5|-
CASSGSGQSNQPQHF
TGTGCCAGCAGTGGCTCGGGACAGAGTAATCAGCCCCAGCATTTT
>TRBD1|TRBV13|TRBJ2-7|-
CASSRTGANEQYF
TGTGCCAGCAGCCGGACAGGGGCCAACGAGCAGTACTTC